Sequencing of this TCR beta chain was carried out in a study of T-cell memory formation after mild COVID-19. The CDR3 contains 15 residues. The germline V gene encodes CDR1 SGHRS and CDR2 YFSETQ. Trimming shortened V by 3 bases and J by 7 bases, and 16 bases separated the two germline ends. TCRdb independently ran MiXCR on the 5' RACE reads; one entry per CDR3 protein. The repertoire holds around 300,000 distinct CDR3 sequences, with roughly a fifth as singletons. The J gene is TRBJ1-4, the V gene TRBV5-1, with a weak D call TRBD1 (6 bases). The receptor was isolated from a man in his late teens or twenties who had mild COVID-19 (a few samples of this study predate the infection). Cell type and time point are not known. Sequencing was carried out using PBMCs or a T cell subset sorted from them (not recorded which). CDR3 nucleotide sequence: TGCGCCAGCAGCTCCACACCTCAGGGGTCTGAAAAACTGTTTTTT. It specifies CASSSTPQGSEKLFF. Variable domain in full (rest from reference TRBV5-1 and TRBJ1-4): KAGVTQTPRYLIKTRGQQVTLSCSPISGHRSVSWYQQTPGQGLQFLFEYFSETQRNKGNFPGRFSGRQFSNSRSEMNVSTLELGDSALYLCASSSTPQGSEKLFFGSGTQLSVL.